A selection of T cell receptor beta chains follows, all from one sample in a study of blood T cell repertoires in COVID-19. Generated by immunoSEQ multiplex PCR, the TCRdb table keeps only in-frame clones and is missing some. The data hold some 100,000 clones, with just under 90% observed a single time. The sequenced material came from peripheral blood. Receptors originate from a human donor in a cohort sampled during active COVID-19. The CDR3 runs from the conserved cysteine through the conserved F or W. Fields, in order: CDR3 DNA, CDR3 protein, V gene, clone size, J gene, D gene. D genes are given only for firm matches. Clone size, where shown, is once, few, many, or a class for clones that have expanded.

DNA: TGTGCCAGCTCCCAGCGACAGGGTACTAATGAAAAACTGTTTTTT
CDR3: CASSQRQGTNEKLFF
V: TRBV18
size: -
J: TRBJ1-4
D: TRBD1

DNA: TGCGCCAGCAGCTCTGGACAGGACGCGGATACGCAGTATTTT
CDR3: CASSSGQDADTQYF
V: TRBV5-1
size: -
J: TRBJ2-3
D: TRBD1

DNA: TGTGCCAGCAGCCAAGGGACAGCTGGCGGGTCTGGCTACACCTTC
CDR3: CASSQGTAGGSGYTF
V: TRBV3-1/TRBV3-2
size: -
J: TRBJ1-2
D: -

DNA: TGCGCCAGCAGCCAGGGAGGGGACATTACAGATACGCAGTATTTT
CDR3: CASSQGGDITDTQYF
V: TRBV5-1
size: -
J: TRBJ2-3
D: -

DNA: TGCGCCAGCAGCTTGGTGAGCAGCGGGAGGCCCACCTACGAGCAGTACTTC
CDR3: CASSLVSSGRPTYEQYF
V: TRBV5-1
size: -
J: TRBJ2-7
D: TRBD2

DNA: TGTGCCAGCAGCCGCTTGGACAGCTCTGGAAACACCATATATTTT
CDR3: CASSRLDSSGNTIYF
V: TRBV5-6
size: -
J: TRBJ1-3
D: -

DNA: TGTGCCAGCAGCAGGACAGGGACTAAAGCTTTCTTT
CDR3: CASSRTGTKAFF
V: TRBV5-6
size: -
J: TRBJ1-1
D: TRBD1

DNA: TGTGCCAGCAGCCCCTGGAACACTGAAGCTTTCTTT
CDR3: CASSPWNTEAFF
V: TRBV6-5
size: -
J: TRBJ1-1
D: -

DNA: TGTGCCAGCAGGGGGGGGACTACCCTCTATGGCTACACCTTC
CDR3: CASRGGTTLYGYTF
V: TRBV2
size: -
J: TRBJ1-2
D: -

DNA: TGTGCCAGCAGTTCCCGACAGTCCGTCCTGACTTTC
CDR3: CASSSRQSVLTF
V: TRBV11-2
size: many
J: TRBJ2-6
D: -

DNA: TGTGCCAGCAGCTTCCGATCCGGAGCGGGAAAAAATGAGCAGTTCTTC
CDR3: CASSFRSGAGKNEQFF
V: TRBV7-3
size: -
J: TRBJ2-1
D: TRBD2

DNA: TGTGCCAGCAGCCGAGGGACTAGCGGAGGGGCAGATACGCAGTATTTT
CDR3: CASSRGTSGGADTQYF
V: TRBV6-2/TRBV6-3
size: -
J: TRBJ2-3
D: TRBD2

DNA: TGTGCCACCAGTGACCCCCGAACAGGGGGCGCGGATCAGCCCCAGCATTTT
CDR3: CATSDPRTGGADQPQHF
V: TRBV24-1
size: -
J: TRBJ1-5
D: TRBD1

DNA: TGTGCCAGCAGAAGAGATTCCGACTATGGCTACACCTTC
CDR3: CASRRDSDYGYTF
V: TRBV27
size: -
J: TRBJ1-2
D: -

DNA: TGTGCCAGCAGCTTGTGGGGACAGGGGGTGAGAAATGAGCAGTTCTTC
CDR3: CASSLWGQGVRNEQFF
V: TRBV7-9
size: -
J: TRBJ2-1
D: TRBD1

DNA: TGTGCCTCAGGTGTTAGGACAGGGGGCTCTGGGGCCAACGTCCTGACTTTC
CDR3: CASGVRTGGSGANVLTF
V: TRBV10-3
size: once
J: TRBJ2-6
D: TRBD1

DNA: TGTGCCAGTAGTATTATCTTCTTGGACAGAACAGGGGGAGATCAGCCCCAGCATTTT
CDR3: CASSIIFLDRTGGDQPQHF
V: TRBV19
size: -
J: TRBJ1-5
D: TRBD1

DNA: TGCGCCAGCAGCTTTTCCGGGACAGAGAATCAGCCCCAGCATTTT
CDR3: CASSFSGTENQPQHF
V: TRBV5-1
size: -
J: TRBJ1-5
D: TRBD1

DNA: TGTGCCAGCAGCCAATTGATAGGGGGCGCGGAGCAGTACTTC
CDR3: CASSQLIGGAEQYF
V: TRBV3-1/TRBV3-2
size: once
J: TRBJ2-7
D: TRBD1

DNA: TGCGCCAGCAGTCAATGGCTCCTCGCGGGTGCTGGAAACACCATATATTTT
CDR3: CASSQWLLAGAGNTIYF
V: TRBV23-1
size: -
J: TRBJ1-3
D: -

DNA: TGTGCCATCAGTATAAAGGGGGCCTCGAACACCGGGGAGCTGTTTTTT
CDR3: CAISIKGASNTGELFF
V: TRBV10-3
size: -
J: TRBJ2-2
D: TRBD1

DNA: TGCGCCAGCAGCCCGCAATGGACAGATCGGGGACTAGCGGGACTCCCAGATACGCAGTATTTT
CDR3: CASSPQWTDRGLAGLPDTQYF
V: TRBV4-1
size: -
J: TRBJ2-3
D: TRBD2

DNA: TGTGCCAGCCGTTCCAGGGGCGAGCAGTACTTC
CDR3: CASRSRGEQYF
V: TRBV27
size: -
J: TRBJ2-7
D: -

DNA: TGTGCCAGCAGTGACACAGGGTCATTAGCTTGGGGCTACACCTTC
CDR3: CASSDTGSLAWGYTF
V: TRBV25-1
size: few
J: TRBJ1-2
D: -

DNA: TGTGCCAGCAGCCTGGGGACAGAAGGAACCCAGCATTTT
CDR3: CASSLGTEGTQHF
V: TRBV4-2
size: -
J: TRBJ1-5
D: TRBD1

DNA: TGTGCCAGCAGCGAATTCCTTAGCGGGGGATACAATGAGCAGTTCTTC
CDR3: CASSEFLSGGYNEQFF
V: TRBV2
size: -
J: TRBJ2-1
D: TRBD2

DNA: TGTGCCAGCAGCTTAGTGGCGGGCACCCCCGAGACCCAGTACTTC
CDR3: CASSLVAGTPETQYF
V: TRBV7-9
size: -
J: TRBJ2-5
D: -

DNA: TGTGCCACCAGCAGAGGCCGGGGAGGAGGCACTGAAGCTTTCTTT
CDR3: CATSRGRGGGTEAFF
V: TRBV15
size: -
J: TRBJ1-1
D: -

DNA: TGCAGTGCTATAGGGGCGAATGGCTACACCTTC
CDR3: CSAIGANGYTF
V: TRBV20-1
size: -
J: TRBJ1-2
D: -

DNA: TGCGCCAGCAGCTTGAGGTCTAGCGGGATAGGGAATGAGCAGTTCTTC
CDR3: CASSLRSSGIGNEQFF
V: TRBV5-1
size: -
J: TRBJ2-1
D: TRBD2

DNA: TGTGCCAGCGGAAGGACAGGGTCTAATGAAAAACTGTTTTTT
CDR3: CASGRTGSNEKLFF
V: TRBV9
size: -
J: TRBJ1-4
D: TRBD1

DNA: TGTGCCAGCAGTGAGACTCATAATTCACCCCTCCACTTT
CDR3: CASSETHNSPLHF
V: TRBV6-1
size: -
J: TRBJ1-6
D: -

DNA: TGTGCCACCAGCAGAACAAGTGCTAACTATGGCTACACCTTC
CDR3: CATSRTSANYGYTF
V: TRBV15
size: -
J: TRBJ1-2
D: -

DNA: TGTGCCAGCAGTTTAGGACAGGGCGGCTACGAGCAGTACTTC
CDR3: CASSLGQGGYEQYF
V: TRBV28
size: -
J: TRBJ2-7
D: TRBD1

DNA: TGCGCCAGCAGCCATCTACTCCCGGGAAGCAAGCAGTACTTC
CDR3: CASSHLLPGSKQYF
V: TRBV4-1
size: -
J: TRBJ2-7
D: -

DNA: TGTGCCAGCAGCCTCTTAGAAAAGAATTCACCCCTCCACTTT
CDR3: CASSLLEKNSPLHF
V: TRBV11-1
size: -
J: TRBJ1-6
D: -

DNA: TGTGCTAGTGGTTTGGTAATCCCATCTGGGGCCAACGTCCTGACTTTC
CDR3: CASGLVIPSGANVLTF
V: TRBV12-5
size: -
J: TRBJ2-6
D: -

DNA: TGCGCCAGCAGCCGAGGGACAGACTCTGGAAACACCATATATTTT
CDR3: CASSRGTDSGNTIYF
V: TRBV4-3
size: -
J: TRBJ1-3
D: TRBD1

DNA: TGTGCCAGCAGCGTAGGGGGCCCCGGGACAGGGGATGAAAAACTGTTTTTT
CDR3: CASSVGGPGTGDEKLFF
V: TRBV9
size: -
J: TRBJ1-4
D: TRBD1

DNA: TGTGCCACCACCAGGGACAGTTCGTACGAGCAGTACTTC
CDR3: CATTRDSSYEQYF
V: TRBV7-9
size: -
J: TRBJ2-7
D: TRBD1